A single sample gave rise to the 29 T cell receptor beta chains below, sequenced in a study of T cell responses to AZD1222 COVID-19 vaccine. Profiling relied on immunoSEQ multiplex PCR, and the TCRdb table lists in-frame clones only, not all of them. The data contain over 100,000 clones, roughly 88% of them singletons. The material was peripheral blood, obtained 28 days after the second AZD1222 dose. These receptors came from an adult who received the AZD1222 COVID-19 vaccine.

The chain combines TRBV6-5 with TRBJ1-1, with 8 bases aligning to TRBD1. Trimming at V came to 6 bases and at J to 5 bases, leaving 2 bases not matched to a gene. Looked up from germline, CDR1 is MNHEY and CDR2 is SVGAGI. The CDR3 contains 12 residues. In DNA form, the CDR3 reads TGTGCCAGCAGCCGGACAGGGACTGAAGCTTTCTTT. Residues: CASSRTGTEAFF.

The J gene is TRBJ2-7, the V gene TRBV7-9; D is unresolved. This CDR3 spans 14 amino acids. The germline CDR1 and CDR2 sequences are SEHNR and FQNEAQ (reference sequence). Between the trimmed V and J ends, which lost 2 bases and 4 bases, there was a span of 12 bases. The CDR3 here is CASSLLVSPYEQYF. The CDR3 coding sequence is TGTGCCAGCAGCTTATTGGTCAGCCCATACGAGCAGTACTTC.

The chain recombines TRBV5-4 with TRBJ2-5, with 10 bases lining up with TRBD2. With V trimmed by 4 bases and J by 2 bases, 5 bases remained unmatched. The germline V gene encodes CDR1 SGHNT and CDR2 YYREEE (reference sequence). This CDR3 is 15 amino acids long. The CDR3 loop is CASSPLLAGQETQYF. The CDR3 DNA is TGTGCCAGCAGCCCATTACTAGCGGGACAAGAGACCCAGTACTTC. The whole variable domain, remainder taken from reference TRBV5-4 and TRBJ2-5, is ETGVTQSPTHLIKTRGQQVTLRCSSQSGHNTVSWYQQALGQGPQFIFQYYREEENGRGNFPPRFSGLQFPNYSSELNVNALELDDSALYLCASSPLLAGQETQYFGPGTRLLVL.

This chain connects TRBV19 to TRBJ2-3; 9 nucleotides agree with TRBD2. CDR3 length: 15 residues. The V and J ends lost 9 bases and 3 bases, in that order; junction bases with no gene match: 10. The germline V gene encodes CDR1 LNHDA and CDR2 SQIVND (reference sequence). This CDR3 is CASTPSGTRTDTQYF. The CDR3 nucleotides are TGTGCCAGCACACCTAGCGGGACTCGTACAGATACGCAGTATTTT. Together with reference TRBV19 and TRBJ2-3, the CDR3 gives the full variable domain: DGGITQSPKYLFRKEGQNVTLSCEQNLNHDAMYWYRQDPGQGLRLIYYSQIVNDFQKGDIAEGYSVSREKKESFPLTVTSAQKNPTAFYLCASTPSGTRTDTQYFGPGTRLTVL.

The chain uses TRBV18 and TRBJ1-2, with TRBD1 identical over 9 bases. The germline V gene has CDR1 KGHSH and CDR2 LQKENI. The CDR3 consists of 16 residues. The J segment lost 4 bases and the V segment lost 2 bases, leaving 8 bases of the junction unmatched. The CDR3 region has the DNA TGTGCCAGCTCACCATCCGGGACAGGGAAGTTCTATGGCTACACCTTC. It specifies CASSPSGTGKFYGYTF.

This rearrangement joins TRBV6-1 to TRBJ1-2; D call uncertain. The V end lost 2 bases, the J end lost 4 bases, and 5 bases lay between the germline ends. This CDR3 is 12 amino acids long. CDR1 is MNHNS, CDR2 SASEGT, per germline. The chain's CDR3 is CASSERSYGYTF. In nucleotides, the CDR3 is TGTGCCAGCAGTGAACGCAGCTATGGCTACACCTTC.

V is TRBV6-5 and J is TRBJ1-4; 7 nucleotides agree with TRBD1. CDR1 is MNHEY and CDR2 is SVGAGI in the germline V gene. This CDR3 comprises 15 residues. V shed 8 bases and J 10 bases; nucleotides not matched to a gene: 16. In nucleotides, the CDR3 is TGTGCCAGCGGACAGGAGGGGACTTTACAACGAAAACTGTTTTTT. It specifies CASGQEGTLQRKLFF.

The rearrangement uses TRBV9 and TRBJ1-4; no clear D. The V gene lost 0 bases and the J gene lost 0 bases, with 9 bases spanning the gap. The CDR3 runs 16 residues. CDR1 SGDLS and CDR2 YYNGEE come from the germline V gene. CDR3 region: CASSVDQAATNEKLFF. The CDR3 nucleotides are TGTGCCAGCAGCGTAGATCAGGCCGCAACTAATGAAAAACTGTTTTTT.

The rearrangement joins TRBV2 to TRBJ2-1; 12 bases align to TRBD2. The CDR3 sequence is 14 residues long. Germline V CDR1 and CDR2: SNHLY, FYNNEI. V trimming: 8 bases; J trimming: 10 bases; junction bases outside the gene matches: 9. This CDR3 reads CASQGLAGSGEQFF. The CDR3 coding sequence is TGTGCCAGCCAAGGACTAGCGGGATCGGGAGAGCAGTTCTTC.

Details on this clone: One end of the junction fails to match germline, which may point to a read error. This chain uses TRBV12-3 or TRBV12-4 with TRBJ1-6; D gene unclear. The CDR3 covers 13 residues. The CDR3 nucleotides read TGTGCCAGCAGTCTAGCGATAGGATCACCCCTCCACTTT. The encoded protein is CASSLAIGSPLHF.

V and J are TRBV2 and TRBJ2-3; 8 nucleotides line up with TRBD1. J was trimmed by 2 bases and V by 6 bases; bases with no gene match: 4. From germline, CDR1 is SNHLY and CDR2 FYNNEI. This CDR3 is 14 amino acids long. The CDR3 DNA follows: TGTGCCAGCAGGGGGGACAGGAACACAGATACGCAGTATTTT. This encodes CASRGDRNTDTQYF.

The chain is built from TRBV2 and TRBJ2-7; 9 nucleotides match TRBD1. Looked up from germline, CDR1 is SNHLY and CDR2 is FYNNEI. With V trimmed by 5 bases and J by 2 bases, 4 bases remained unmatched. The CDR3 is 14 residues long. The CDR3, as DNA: TGTGCCAGCAGTTCGGGGACAGGGACCTACGAGCAGTACTTC. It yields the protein CASSSGTGTYEQYF.

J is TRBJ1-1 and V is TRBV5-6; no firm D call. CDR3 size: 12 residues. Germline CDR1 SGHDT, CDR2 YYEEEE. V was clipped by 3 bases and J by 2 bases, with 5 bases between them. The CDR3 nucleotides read TGTGCCAGCAGCTGGGTAAACACTGAAGCTTTCTTT. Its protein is CASSWVNTEAFF.

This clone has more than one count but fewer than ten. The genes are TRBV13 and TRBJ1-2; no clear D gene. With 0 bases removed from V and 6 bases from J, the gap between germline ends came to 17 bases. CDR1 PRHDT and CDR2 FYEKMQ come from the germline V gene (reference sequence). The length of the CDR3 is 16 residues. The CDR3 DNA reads TGTGCCAGCAGCTTAGGAGAATTTGGGCAGGTGGATGGCTACACCTTC. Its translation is CASSLGEFGQVDGYTF.

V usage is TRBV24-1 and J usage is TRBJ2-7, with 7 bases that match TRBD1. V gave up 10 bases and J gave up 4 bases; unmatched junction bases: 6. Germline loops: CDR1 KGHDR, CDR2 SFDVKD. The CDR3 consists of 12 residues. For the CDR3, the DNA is TGTGCCACACAGGGGCCGGGATACGAGCAGTACTTC. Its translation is CATQGPGYEQYF.

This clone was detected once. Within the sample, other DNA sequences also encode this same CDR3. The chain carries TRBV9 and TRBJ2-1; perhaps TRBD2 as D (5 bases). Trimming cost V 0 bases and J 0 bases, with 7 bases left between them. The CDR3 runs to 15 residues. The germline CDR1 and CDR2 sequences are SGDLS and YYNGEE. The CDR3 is CASSVGLASYNEQFF. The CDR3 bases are TGTGCCAGCAGCGTAGGGCTAGCCTCCTACAATGAGCAGTTCTTC.

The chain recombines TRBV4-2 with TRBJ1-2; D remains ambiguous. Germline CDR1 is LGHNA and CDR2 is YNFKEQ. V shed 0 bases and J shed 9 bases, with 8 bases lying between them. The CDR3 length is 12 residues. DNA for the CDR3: TGTGCCAGCAGCCAAGAATCCAGCCGCTACACCTTC. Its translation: CASSQESSRYTF.

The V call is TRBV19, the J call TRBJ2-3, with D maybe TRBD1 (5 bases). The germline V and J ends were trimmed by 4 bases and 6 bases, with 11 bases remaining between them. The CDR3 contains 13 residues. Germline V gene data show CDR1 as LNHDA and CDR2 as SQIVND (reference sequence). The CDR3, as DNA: TGTGCCAGTAGTAATTGGGGCCGGGATACGCAGTATTTT. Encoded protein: CASSNWGRDTQYF.

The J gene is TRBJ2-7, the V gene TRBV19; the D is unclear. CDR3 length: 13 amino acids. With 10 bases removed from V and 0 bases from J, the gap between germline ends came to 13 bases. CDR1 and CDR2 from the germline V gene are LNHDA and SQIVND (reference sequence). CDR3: CATSVRGSYEQYF. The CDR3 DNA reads TGTGCCACCTCCGTTAGAGGCTCCTACGAGCAGTACTTC.

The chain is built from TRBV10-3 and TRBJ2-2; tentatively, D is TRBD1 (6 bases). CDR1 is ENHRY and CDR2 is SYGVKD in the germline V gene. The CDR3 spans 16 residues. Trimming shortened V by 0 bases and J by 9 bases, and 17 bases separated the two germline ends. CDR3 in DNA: TGTGCCATCAGTGAGTCGATTGAAGCAGGGGCCCGGGAGCTGTTTTTT. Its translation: CAISESIEAGARELFF.

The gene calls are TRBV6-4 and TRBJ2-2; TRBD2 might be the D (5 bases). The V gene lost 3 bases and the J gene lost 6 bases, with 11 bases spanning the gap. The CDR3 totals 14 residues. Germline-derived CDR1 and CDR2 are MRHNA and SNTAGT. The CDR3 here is CASSEGDGAGELFF. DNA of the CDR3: TGTGCCAGCAGTGAGGGCGACGGGGCCGGGGAGCTGTTTTTT.

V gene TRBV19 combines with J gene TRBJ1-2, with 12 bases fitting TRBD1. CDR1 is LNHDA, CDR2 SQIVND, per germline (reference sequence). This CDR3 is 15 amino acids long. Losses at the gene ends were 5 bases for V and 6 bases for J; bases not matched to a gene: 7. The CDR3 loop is CASSARDRGQNGYTF. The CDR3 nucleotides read TGTGCCAGTAGTGCCCGGGACAGGGGGCAAAATGGCTACACCTTC.

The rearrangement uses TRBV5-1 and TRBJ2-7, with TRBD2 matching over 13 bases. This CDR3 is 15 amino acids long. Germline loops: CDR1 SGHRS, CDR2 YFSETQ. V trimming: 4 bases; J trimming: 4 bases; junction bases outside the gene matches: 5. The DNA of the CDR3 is TGCGCCAGCAGCGGGGGACTAGCGGGATTATACGAGCAGTACTTC. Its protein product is CASSGGLAGLYEQYF.

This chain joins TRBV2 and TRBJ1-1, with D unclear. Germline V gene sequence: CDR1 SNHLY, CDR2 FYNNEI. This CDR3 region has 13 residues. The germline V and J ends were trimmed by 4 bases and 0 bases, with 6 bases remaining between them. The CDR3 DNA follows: TGTGCCAGCAGTGGACAATTGAACACTGAAGCTTTCTTT. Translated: CASSGQLNTEAFF.

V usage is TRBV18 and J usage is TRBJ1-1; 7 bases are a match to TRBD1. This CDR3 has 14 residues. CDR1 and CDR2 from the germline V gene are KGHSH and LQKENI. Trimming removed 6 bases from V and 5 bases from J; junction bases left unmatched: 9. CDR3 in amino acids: CASSATGAVTEAFF. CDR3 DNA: TGTGCCAGCTCCGCTACAGGGGCGGTGACTGAAGCTTTCTTT.

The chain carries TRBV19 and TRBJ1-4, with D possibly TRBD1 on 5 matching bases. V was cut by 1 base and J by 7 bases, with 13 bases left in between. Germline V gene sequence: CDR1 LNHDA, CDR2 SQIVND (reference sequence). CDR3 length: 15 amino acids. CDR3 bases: TGTGCCAGTAGTATAGTAGGGACGGCCCGTGAAAAACTGTTTTTT. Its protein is CASSIVGTAREKLFF.

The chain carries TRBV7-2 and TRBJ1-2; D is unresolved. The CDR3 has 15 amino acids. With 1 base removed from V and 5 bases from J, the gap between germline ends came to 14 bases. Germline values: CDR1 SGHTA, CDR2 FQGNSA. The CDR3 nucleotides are TGTGCCAGCAGCTTAGACGTCAACTCTTGGTATGGCTACACCTTC. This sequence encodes CASSLDVNSWYGYTF.

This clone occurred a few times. Here the CDR3 DNA reads TGTGCCAGCAGTTTGTACACGGACCAAGAGACCCAGTACTTC. It codes for CASSLYTDQETQYF. The V gene is TRBV6-2 or TRBV6-3, the J gene TRBJ2-5; D not certain. The CDR3 contains 14 residues. V gave up 4 bases and J gave up 0 bases, with 9 bases separating them. CDR1 is MNHEY, CDR2 SVGEGT, per germline.

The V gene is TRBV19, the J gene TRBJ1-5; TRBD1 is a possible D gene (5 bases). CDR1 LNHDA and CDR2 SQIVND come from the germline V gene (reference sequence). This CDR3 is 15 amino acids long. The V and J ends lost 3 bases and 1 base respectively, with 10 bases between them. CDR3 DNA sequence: TGTGCCAGTAGTATCGGGGCAAGGAGCAATCAGCCCCAGCATTTT. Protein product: CASSIGARSNQPQHF.